The sequence of this TCR beta chain was determined in a study of T-cell memory formation after mild COVID-19. From germline, CDR1 is KGHDR and CDR2 SFDVKD. The CDR3 spans 16 residues. The junction had 11 bases not matched to a gene; V was cut back by 5 bases and J by 3 bases. In TCRdb, the 5' RACE reads were re-called with MiXCR into one record per CDR3 protein. The table records approximately 150,000 distinct CDR3 sequences, 15% to 20% of them present only once. This clonotype appeared many times. The V gene is TRBV24-1, the J gene TRBJ2-5, with 7 nucleotides matching TRBD2. Sequences were obtained from PBMCs or a T cell subset sorted from them (not recorded which). This receptor was taken from an adult woman who had mild COVID-19 (a few samples of this study predate the infection). Cell type and time point are not known. CDR3 DNA sequence: TGTGCCACCAGTGCCCCTGGTTCAGGGAGGGAAGAGACCCAGTACTTC. This translates into CATSAPGSGREETQYF.